This T cell receptor beta chain comes out of a study of blood T cell repertoires in COVID-19. Study-wide context: COVID-19 samples, acute and convalescent, were from the United States, Italy and Spain.

Original methodology: By means of reference gene primer amplification, nucleated cell counts were estimated. Profiled with immunoSEQ multiplex PCR; TCRdb holds only in-frame clones, not every one. Clonal size and the V and J genes are those of that table, whereas D and trimming came from the DNA. The sample consists of 300,000 to 450,000 clones, approximately 90% of them appearing once. Germline V gene lookup returns CDR1 GTSNPN and CDR2 SVGIG (reference sequence). V was trimmed by 0 bases and J by 2 bases, leaving 10 bases between them. The length of the CDR3 is 14 residues. Recovered status in Cohort 3 required two negative PCRs, clearance, or symptom resolution.

The sequence came from a young woman who had recovered from COVID-19. Sequencing used PBMCs or T cells enriched from blood (not recorded which). The chain is built from TRBV30 and TRBJ1-2, with D unresolved. CDR3 coding DNA: TGTGCCTGGAGTGTACTCACCCCAAACTATGGCTACACCTTC. Its translation is CAWSVLTPNYGYTF.